One sample yielded the 3 T cell receptor beta chains listed below, sequenced in a study of cytotoxic CD8 clonotypes in ibrutinib-treated CLL. Measured with immunoSEQ multiplex PCR; TCRdb has only the in-frame clones, and not every one. The sample carries 250,000 to 350,000 clones, roughly four fifths recorded once. Sequenced here: PBMCs, sampled at disease progression, from a patient treated with ibrutinib. All receptors come from a human donor with chronic lymphocytic leukemia.

The chain joins TRBV5-5 to TRBJ2-7, with D possibly TRBD1 on 5 matching bases. V lost 0 bases and J lost 3, with 10 bases in between. The germline gives CDR1 SGHKS, CDR2 YYEKEE (reference sequence). There are 14 residues in the CDR3. CDR3 sequence (DNA): TGTGCCAGCAGCTTGGAACAGGTTGACTACGAGCAGTACTTC. It translates to CASSLEQVDYEQYF.

The V and J genes are TRBV5-4 and TRBJ2-4; 8 bases are a match to TRBD2. V shed 9 bases and J 6 bases; nucleotides not matched to a gene: 11. Germline V gives CDR1 SGHNT, CDR2 YYREEE (reference sequence). CDR3 length: 14 residues. CDR3: CATAGGRGGNIQYF. The CDR3 region has the DNA TGTGCCACCGCGGGAGGCCGGGGCGGAAACATTCAGTACTTC.

V is TRBV4-1 and J is TRBJ1-6, with D uncertain. The V gene lost 4 bases and the J gene lost 3 bases, with 13 bases spanning the gap. The CDR3 totals 16 residues. Germline values: CDR1 MGHRA, CDR2 YSYEKL. CDR3 in amino acids: CASSPIGRVYNSPLHF. The CDR3 nucleotides are TGCGCCAGCAGCCCAATAGGCCGGGTCTATAATTCACCCCTCCACTTT.